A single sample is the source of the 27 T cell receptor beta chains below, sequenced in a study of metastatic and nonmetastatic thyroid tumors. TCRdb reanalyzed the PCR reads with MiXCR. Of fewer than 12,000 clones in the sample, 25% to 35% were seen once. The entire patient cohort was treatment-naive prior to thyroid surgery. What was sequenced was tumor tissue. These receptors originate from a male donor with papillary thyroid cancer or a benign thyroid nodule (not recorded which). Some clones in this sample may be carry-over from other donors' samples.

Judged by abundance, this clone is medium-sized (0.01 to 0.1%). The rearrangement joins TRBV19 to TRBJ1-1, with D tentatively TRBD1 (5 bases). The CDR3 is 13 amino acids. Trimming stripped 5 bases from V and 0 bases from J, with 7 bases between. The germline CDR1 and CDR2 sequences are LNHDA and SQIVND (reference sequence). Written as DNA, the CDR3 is TGTGCCAGTAGTCAGGGATTGAACACTGAAGCTTTCTTT. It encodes CASSQGLNTEAFF.

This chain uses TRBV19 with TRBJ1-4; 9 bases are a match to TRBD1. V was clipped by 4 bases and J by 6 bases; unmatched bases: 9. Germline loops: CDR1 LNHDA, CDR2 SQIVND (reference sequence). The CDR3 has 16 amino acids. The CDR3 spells CASSTRGTGLDEKLFF. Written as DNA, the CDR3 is TGTGCCAGTAGTACGAGGGGGACAGGGTTGGATGAAAAACTGTTTTTT.

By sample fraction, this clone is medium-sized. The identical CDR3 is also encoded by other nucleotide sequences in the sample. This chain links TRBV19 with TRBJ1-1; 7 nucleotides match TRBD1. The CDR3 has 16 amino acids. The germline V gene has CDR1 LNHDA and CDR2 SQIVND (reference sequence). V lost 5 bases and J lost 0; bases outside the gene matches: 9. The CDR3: CASSLFEGAVNTEAFF. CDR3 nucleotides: TGTGCCAGTAGTTTATTCGAGGGGGCGGTGAACACTGAAGCTTTCTTT.

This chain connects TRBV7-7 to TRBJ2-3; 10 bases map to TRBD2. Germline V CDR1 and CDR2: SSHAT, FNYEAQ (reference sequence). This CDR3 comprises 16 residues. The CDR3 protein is CASGLGASGSVDTQYF. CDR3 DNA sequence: TGTGCTAGCGGCTTGGGGGCTAGCGGGAGTGTAGATACGCAGTATTTT.

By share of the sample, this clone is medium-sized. The CDR3 DNA is TGTGCCAGCAGCGAAGGACAAGCCTATGGCTACACCTTC. Its protein is CASSEGQAYGYTF. The chain is built from TRBV9 and TRBJ1-2, with a tentative D call TRBD1 (5 bases). Germline V gene lookup returns CDR1 SGDLS and CDR2 YYNGEE. This CDR3 is built from 13 residues. Trimming took off 3 bases at V and 4 bases at J, with 10 bases between the two ends.

The CDR3 sequence: CASSFQQGAYEQYF. In DNA, the CDR3 is TGCGCCAGCAGCTTCCAGCAGGGGGCCTACGAGCAGTACTTC. This chain links TRBV5-1 with TRBJ2-7; TRBD1 aligns across 7 bases. Losses at the gene ends were 2 bases for V and 2 bases for J; bases not matched to a gene: 4. The CDR3 length is 14 residues. Germline V lookup: CDR1 SGHRS, CDR2 YFSETQ.

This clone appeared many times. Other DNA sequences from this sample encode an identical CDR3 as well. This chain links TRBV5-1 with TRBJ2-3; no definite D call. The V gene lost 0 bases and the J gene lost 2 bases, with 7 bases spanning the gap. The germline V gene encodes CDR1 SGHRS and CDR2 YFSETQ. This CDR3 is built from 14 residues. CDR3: CASSLGQHTDTQYF. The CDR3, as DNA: TGCGCCAGCAGCTTGGGGCAGCACACAGATACGCAGTATTTT.

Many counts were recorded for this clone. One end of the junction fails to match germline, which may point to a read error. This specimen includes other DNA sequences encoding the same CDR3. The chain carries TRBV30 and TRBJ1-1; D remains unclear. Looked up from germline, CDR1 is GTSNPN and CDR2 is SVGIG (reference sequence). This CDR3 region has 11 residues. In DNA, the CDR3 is TGTGCCTGGAGTCCAGTAGTGAAAGCTTTCTTC. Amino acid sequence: CAWSPVVKAFF.

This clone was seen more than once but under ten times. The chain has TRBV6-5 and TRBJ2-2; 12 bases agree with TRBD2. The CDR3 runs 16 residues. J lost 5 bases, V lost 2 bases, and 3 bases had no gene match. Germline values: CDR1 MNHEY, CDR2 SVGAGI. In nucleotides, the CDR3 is TGTGCCAGCAGTTACAGACTAGCGGGGGTTACCGGGGAGCTGTTTTTT. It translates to CASSYRLAGVTGELFF.

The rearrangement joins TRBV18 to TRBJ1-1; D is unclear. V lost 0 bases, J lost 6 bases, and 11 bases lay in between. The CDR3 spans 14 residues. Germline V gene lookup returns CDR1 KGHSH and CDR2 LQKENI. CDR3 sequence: CASSPPSWSAEAFF. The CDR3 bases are TGTGCCAGCTCACCACCGAGCTGGTCGGCTGAAGCTTTCTTT.

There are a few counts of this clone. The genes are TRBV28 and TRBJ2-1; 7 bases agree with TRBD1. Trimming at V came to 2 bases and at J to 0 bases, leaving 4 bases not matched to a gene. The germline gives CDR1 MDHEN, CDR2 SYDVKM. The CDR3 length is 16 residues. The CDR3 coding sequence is TGTGCCAGCAGTTTAGGTGGGACAGCCTCCTACAATGAGCAGTTCTTC. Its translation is CASSLGGTASYNEQFF.

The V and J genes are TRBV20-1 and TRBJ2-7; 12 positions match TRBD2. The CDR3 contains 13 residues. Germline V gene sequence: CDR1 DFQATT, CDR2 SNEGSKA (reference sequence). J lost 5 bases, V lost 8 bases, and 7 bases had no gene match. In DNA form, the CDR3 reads TGCAGTTCAGGACTAGCGGGGATAGACGAGCAGTACTTC. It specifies CSSGLAGIDEQYF.

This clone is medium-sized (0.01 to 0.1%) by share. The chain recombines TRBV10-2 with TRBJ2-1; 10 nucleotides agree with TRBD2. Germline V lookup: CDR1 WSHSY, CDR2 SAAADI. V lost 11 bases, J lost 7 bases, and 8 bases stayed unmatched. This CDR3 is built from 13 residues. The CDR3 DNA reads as TGCGCCTCCCGACTAGCGGGCCTTAATGAGCAGTTCTTC. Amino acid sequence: CASRLAGLNEQFF.

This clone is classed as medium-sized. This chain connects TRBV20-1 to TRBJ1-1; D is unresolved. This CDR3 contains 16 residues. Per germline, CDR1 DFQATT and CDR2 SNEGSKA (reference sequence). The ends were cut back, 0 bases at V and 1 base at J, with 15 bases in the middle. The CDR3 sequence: CSARDLGRSWNTEAFF. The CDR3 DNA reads TGCAGTGCTAGAGATCTGGGCAGGAGCTGGAACACTGAAGCTTTCTTT.

Written as DNA, the CDR3 is TGCAGTGCTAGTCGGTTTGGTAGCGGGGGACATACAGATACGCAGTATTTT. Encoded protein: CSASRFGSGGHTDTQYF. The chain uses TRBV20-1 and TRBJ2-3, with 9 bases that match TRBD2. The CDR3 is made up of 17 amino acids. J was trimmed by 3 bases and V by 3 bases; bases with no gene match: 13. The germline V gene has CDR1 DFQATT and CDR2 SNEGSKA (reference sequence).

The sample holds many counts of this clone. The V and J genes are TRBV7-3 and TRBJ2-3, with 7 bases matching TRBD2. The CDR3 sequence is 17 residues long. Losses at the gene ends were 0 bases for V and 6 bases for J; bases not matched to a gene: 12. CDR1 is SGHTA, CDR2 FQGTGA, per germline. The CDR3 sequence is CASSLTAGGSGSDTQYF. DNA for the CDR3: TGTGCCAGCAGCTTAACGGCTGGCGGGAGCGGATCGGATACGCAGTATTTT.

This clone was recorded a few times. The CDR3 here is CASSYSIKDLTDTQYF. Here the CDR3 DNA reads TGTGCCAGCAGTTACTCGATTAAGGACCTCACAGATACGCAGTATTTT. The chain uses TRBV6-2 or TRBV6-3 and TRBJ2-3; D gene ambiguous. CDR1 and CDR2 from the germline V gene are MNHEY and SVGEGT. V gave up 0 bases and J gave up 2 bases, with 12 bases separating them. This CDR3 region has 16 residues.

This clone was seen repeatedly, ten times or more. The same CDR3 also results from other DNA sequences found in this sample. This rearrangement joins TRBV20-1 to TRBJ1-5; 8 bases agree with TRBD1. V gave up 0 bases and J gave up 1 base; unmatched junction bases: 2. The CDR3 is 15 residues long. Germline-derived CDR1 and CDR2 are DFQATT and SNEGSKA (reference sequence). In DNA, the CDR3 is TGCAGTGCTAGAGATGGACAGGGAAGCAATCAGCCCCAGCATTTT. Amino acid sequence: CSARDGQGSNQPQHF.

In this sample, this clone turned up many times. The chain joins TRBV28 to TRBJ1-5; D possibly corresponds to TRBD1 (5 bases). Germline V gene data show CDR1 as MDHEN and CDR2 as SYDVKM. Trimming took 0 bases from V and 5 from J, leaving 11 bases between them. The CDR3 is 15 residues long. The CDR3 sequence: CASSLWGGVDQPQHF. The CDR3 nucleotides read TGTGCCAGCAGTTTATGGGGGGGGGTTGATCAGCCCCAGCATTTT.

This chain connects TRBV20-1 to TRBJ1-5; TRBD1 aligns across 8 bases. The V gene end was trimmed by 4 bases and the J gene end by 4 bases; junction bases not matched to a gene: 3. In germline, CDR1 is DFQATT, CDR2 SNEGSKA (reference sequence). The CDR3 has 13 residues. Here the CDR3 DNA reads TGCAGTGCTACAGGACAGGGAAATCAGCCCCAGCATTTT. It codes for CSATGQGNQPQHF.

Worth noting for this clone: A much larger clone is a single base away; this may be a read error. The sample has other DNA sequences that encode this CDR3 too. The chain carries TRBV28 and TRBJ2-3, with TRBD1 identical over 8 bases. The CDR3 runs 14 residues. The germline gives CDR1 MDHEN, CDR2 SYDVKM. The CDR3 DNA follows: TGTGCCAGCAGTCCCGGACAGGGAAGGGATACTCAGTATTTT. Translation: CASSPGQGRDTQYF.

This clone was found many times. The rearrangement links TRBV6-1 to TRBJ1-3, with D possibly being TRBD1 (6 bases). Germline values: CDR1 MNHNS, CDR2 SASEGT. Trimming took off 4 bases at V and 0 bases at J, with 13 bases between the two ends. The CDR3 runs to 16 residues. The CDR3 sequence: CASSVGGPASGNTIYF. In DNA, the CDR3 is TGTGCCAGCAGTGTTGGGGGCCCTGCCTCTGGAAACACCATATATTTT.

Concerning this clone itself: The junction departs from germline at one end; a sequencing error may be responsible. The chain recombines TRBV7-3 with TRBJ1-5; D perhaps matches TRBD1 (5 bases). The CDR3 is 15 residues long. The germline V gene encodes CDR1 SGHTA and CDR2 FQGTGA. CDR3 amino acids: CSSSMPGRANQPQHF. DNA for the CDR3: TGTTCCAGCAGCATGCCAGGCAGGGCCAATCAGCCCCAGCATTTT.

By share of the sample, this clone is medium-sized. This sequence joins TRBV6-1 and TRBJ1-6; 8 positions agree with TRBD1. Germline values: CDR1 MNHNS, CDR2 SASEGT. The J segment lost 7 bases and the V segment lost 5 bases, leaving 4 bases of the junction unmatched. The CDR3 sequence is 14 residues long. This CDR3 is CASSWDRINSPLHF. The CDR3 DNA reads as TGTGCCAGCAGTTGGGACAGGATAAATTCACCCCTCCACTTT.

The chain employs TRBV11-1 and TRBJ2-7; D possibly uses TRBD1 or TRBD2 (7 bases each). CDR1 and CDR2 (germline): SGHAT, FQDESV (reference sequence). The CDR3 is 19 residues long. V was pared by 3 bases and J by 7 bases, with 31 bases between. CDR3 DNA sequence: TGTGCCAGCAGCTTGGGGGCCCACGGGGCAGGGGGTCCCGGGGGGGAGCAGTACTTC. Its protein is CASSLGAHGAGGPGGEQYF.

CDR3 in DNA: TGTGCCAGCAGCCTTCGGGGACAGGGGGACGAGCAGTACTTC. It codes for CASSLRGQGDEQYF. This chain connects TRBV5-6 to TRBJ2-7; 11 nucleotides agree with TRBD1. The CDR3 totals 14 residues. Looked up from germline, CDR1 is SGHDT and CDR2 is YYEEEE. Trimming removed 4 bases from V and 5 bases from J; junction bases left unmatched: 5.

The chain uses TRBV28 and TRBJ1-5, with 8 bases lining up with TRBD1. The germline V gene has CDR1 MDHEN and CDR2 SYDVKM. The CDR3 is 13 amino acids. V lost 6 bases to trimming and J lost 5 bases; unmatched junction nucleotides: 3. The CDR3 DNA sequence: TGTGCCAGCAGGGGGGACAGGTATCAGCCCCAGCATTTT. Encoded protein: CASRGDRYQPQHF. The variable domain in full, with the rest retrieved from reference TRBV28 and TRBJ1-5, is DVKVTQSSRYLVKRTGEKVFLECVQDMDHENMFWYRQDPGLGLRLIYFSYDVKMKEKGDIPEGYSVSREKKERFSLILESASTNQTSMYLCASRGDRYQPQHFGDGTRLSIL.